One sample yielded the 22 T cell receptor beta chains listed below, sequenced in a study of blood T cell repertoires in COVID-19. This table comes from immunoSEQ multiplex PCR, and its TCRdb copy is limited to in-frame clones, with some not included. The sample yields about 250,000 clones, over 70% seen once. Material for sequencing was peripheral blood. These receptors were obtained from a woman older than 75 with acute or convalescent COVID-19.

This chain connects TRBV19 to TRBJ1-1, with 9 bases aligning to TRBD1. Germline V gene data show CDR1 as LNHDA and CDR2 as SQIVND (reference sequence). This CDR3 contains 13 residues. Trimming at V came to 8 bases and at J to 3 bases, leaving 4 bases not matched to a gene. The CDR3 sequence is CASQDRGHTEAFF. CDR3 bases: TGTGCCAGTCAGGACAGGGGACACACTGAAGCTTTCTTT.

The sample holds one count of this clone. V gene TRBV12-3 or TRBV12-4 combines with J gene TRBJ2-5; 7 nucleotides match TRBD2. This CDR3 is built from 13 residues. The V and J ends lost 6 bases and 4 bases, in that order; junction bases with no gene match: 5. Here the CDR3 DNA reads TGTGCCAGCAGCTGGGGGAGGGGAGAGACCCAGTACTTC. As protein: CASSWGRGETQYF.

The chain couples TRBV9 to TRBJ1-2; D remains unclear. The CDR3 runs to 17 residues. Germline lookup yields CDR1 SGDLS and CDR2 YYNGEE. The V end was cut by 0 bases, the J end by 1 base, with 16 bases between. CDR3 nucleotide sequence: TGTGCCAGCAGCGTAGGAGGGAACCCAAACCTTAACTATGGCTACACCTTC. The encoded protein is CASSVGGNPNLNYGYTF.

The genes are TRBV19 and TRBJ1-5; D not certain. Trimming stripped 1 base from V and 5 bases from J, with 15 bases between. Germline CDR1 and CDR2: LNHDA and SQIVND (reference sequence). The CDR3 consists of 16 residues. The CDR3, as DNA: TGTGCCAGTAGTATAGTCCCCAGGTATTGGGATCAGCCCCAGCATTTT. Its protein product is CASSIVPRYWDQPQHF. Full variable domain (outside the CDR3, taken from reference TRBV19 and TRBJ1-5): DGGITQSPKYLFRKEGQNVTLSCEQNLNHDAMYWYRQDPGQGLRLIYYSQIVNDFQKGDIAEGYSVSREKKESFPLTVTSAQKNPTAFYLCASSIVPRYWDQPQHFGDGTRLSIL.

This clone came up once. The CDR3 is CASSSGTSGGSDTQYF. Written as DNA, the CDR3 is TGCGCCAGCAGCTCCGGGACTAGCGGGGGATCAGATACGCAGTATTTT. The V call is TRBV5-1, the J call TRBJ2-3, with 14 bases fitting TRBD2. The CDR3 has 16 amino acids. Germline V gene lookup returns CDR1 SGHRS and CDR2 YFSETQ. V was clipped by 3 bases and J by 4 bases; unmatched bases: 4. The whole variable domain, remainder taken from reference TRBV5-1 and TRBJ2-3, is KAGVTQTPRYLIKTRGQQVTLSCSPISGHRSVSWYQQTPGQGLQFLFEYFSETQRNKGNFPGRFSGRQFSNSRSEMNVSTLELGDSALYLCASSSGTSGGSDTQYFGPGTRLTVL.

The V call is TRBV9, the J call TRBJ2-1; the D gene is possibly TRBD1 (5 bases). The CDR3 consists of 15 residues. The ends were cut back, 0 bases at V and 5 bases at J, with 12 bases in the middle. Germline CDR1 is SGDLS and CDR2 is YYNGEE. The CDR3 nucleotides read TGTGCCAGCAGCGTAGCTTCCAGGGTCAACAATGAGCAGTTCTTC. Translation: CASSVASRVNNEQFF.

The chain is built from TRBV7-2 and TRBJ2-1, with TRBD2 matching 12 bases. CDR3 length: 14 residues. Per the germline V gene, CDR1 is SGHTA and CDR2 is FQGNSA. After removal of 8 bases from V and 5 bases from J, the junction contained 4 bases not matched to a gene. CDR3 in amino acids: CASRGLAGNNEQFF. The CDR3 region has the DNA TGTGCCAGCCGTGGACTAGCGGGGAACAATGAGCAGTTCTTC.

The chain couples TRBV5-1 to TRBJ1-3; D not certain. This CDR3 spans 17 amino acids. V was clipped by 0 bases and J by 2 bases, with 15 bases between them. Germline loops: CDR1 SGHRS, CDR2 YFSETQ. The DNA of the CDR3 is TGCGCCAGCAGCTTGGTCCCGGGGATTCCGGCTGGAAACACCATATATTTT. Protein: CASSLVPGIPAGNTIYF.

The chain links TRBV25-1 to TRBJ2-1, with 7 bases identical to TRBD1. Germline CDR1 and CDR2: MGHDK and SYGVNS. The CDR3 is made up of 15 amino acids. The J segment lost 2 bases and the V segment lost 6 bases, leaving 7 bases of the junction unmatched. This CDR3 reads CASRGTAEPYNEQFF. Here the CDR3 DNA reads TGTGCCAGCAGGGGGACAGCCGAGCCCTACAATGAGCAGTTCTTC.

This clone was detected once. This chain connects TRBV6-5 to TRBJ2-5; the D gene is possibly TRBD2 (5 bases). The germline V gene has CDR1 MNHEY and CDR2 SVGAGI. The CDR3 has 14 amino acids. V was trimmed by 6 bases and J by 4 bases, leaving 15 bases between them. CDR3 in DNA: TGTGCCAGCAGCCCCGGGATGCCCCCAGAGACCCAGTACTTC. Residues: CASSPGMPPETQYF.

This clone has only a few counts. The genes are TRBV19 and TRBJ2-2, with D unclear. V was clipped by 8 bases and J by 6 bases, with 7 bases between them. Per germline, CDR1 LNHDA and CDR2 SQIVND (reference sequence). The CDR3 length is 11 residues. The CDR3 reads CASSAAGELFF. In nucleotides, the CDR3 is TGTGCCAGTTCCGCGGCCGGGGAGCTGTTTTTT.

The CDR3 reads CASRGQPLTGELFF. In DNA form, the CDR3 reads TGTGCCAGCAGAGGACAGCCCCTCACCGGGGAGCTGTTTTTT. This chain connects TRBV27 to TRBJ2-2, with D possibly matching TRBD1 (6 bases). The CDR3 contains 14 residues. Between the trimmed V and J ends, which lost 6 bases and 4 bases, there was a span of 12 bases. Germline V gene data show CDR1 as MNHEY and CDR2 as SMNVEV (reference sequence).

This chain uses TRBV19 with TRBJ1-5; no reliable D call. Trimming took off 4 bases at V and 1 base at J, with 20 bases between the two ends. Germline CDR1 reads LNHDA; CDR2 reads SQIVND (reference sequence). The CDR3 has 18 amino acids. The DNA of the CDR3 is TGTGCCAGTAGTAAATATCCCCGGGGAGGGTTGAGCAATCAGCCCCAGCATTTT. The encoded protein is CASSKYPRGGLSNQPQHF.

J is TRBJ2-1 and V is TRBV28; the D gene is possibly TRBD2 (5 bases). The CDR3 totals 14 residues. Per the germline V gene, CDR1 is MDHEN and CDR2 is SYDVKM. Trimming removed 6 bases from V and 0 bases from J, with 9 bases in between. In nucleotides, the CDR3 is TGTGCCAGCAGGCCGGCGGGCTCCTACAATGAGCAGTTCTTC. Protein product: CASRPAGSYNEQFF.

The rearrangement links TRBV23-1 to TRBJ1-1; 11 positions agree with TRBD1. TRBV23-1 falls under the ORF class, with uncertain function. V gave up 4 bases and J gave up 4 bases; unmatched junction bases: 5. This CDR3 comprises 15 residues. The CDR3 DNA follows: TGCGCCAGCAGTCGCCCCGGGACAGGGGGCACTGAAGCTTTCTTT. It is translated as CASSRPGTGGTEAFF.

This clone was seen only once. The gene calls are TRBV7-3 and TRBJ1-1, with D possibly TRBD1 on 5 matching bases. Trimming took off 4 bases at V and 6 bases at J, with 15 bases between the two ends. The CDR3 is 14 residues long. The V gene's germline CDR1 is SGHTA and CDR2 FQGTGA. CDR3 coding DNA: TGTGCCAGCAGCTCTATGGGGCCTAGTTCTGAAGCTTTCTTT. Encoded protein: CASSSMGPSSEAFF.

This sequence joins TRBV12-5 and TRBJ1-2; possibly TRBD1 for D (6 bases). The germline V gene encodes CDR1 LGHNT and CDR2 FRNRAP. V was shortened by 2 bases and J by 4 bases, with 14 bases between the two germline ends. This CDR3 has 15 residues. The CDR3 here is CASGLTQGRGYGYTF. The CDR3 nucleotides read TGTGCTAGTGGTTTGACGCAGGGGCGAGGCTATGGCTACACCTTC.

This clone was found a few times. The chain combines TRBV19 with TRBJ1-1; 10 bases fit TRBD1. The length of the CDR3 is 15 residues. Germline V gene sequence: CDR1 LNHDA, CDR2 SQIVND (reference sequence). Losses at the gene ends were 5 bases for V and 5 bases for J; bases not matched to a gene: 8. DNA for the CDR3: TGTGCCAGTAGTTCGGGACAGGGGATTTTTACTGAAGCTTTCTTT. This sequence encodes CASSSGQGIFTEAFF. Using reference TRBV19 and TRBJ1-1 for the parts outside the CDR3, the full variable domain is DGGITQSPKYLFRKEGQNVTLSCEQNLNHDAMYWYRQDPGQGLRLIYYSQIVNDFQKGDIAEGYSVSREKKESFPLTVTSAQKNPTAFYLCASSSGQGIFTEAFFGQGTRLTVV.

This clone was seen only a few times. This chain uses TRBV2 with TRBJ2-1; tentative D call: TRBD2 (5 bases). Trimming shortened V by 6 bases and J by 9 bases, and 18 bases separated the two germline ends. CDR1 SNHLY and CDR2 FYNNEI come from the germline V gene. The CDR3 sequence is 14 residues long. The CDR3 here is CASRDGVEGSEQFF. For the CDR3, the DNA is TGTGCCAGCAGAGACGGGGTTGAAGGTTCTGAGCAGTTCTTC.

The V gene is TRBV10-3, the J gene TRBJ1-4; TRBD1 matches at 10 bases. CDR3 length: 14 residues. Germline CDR1 reads ENHRY; CDR2 reads SYGVKD. V gave up 5 bases and J gave up 8 bases; unmatched junction bases: 5. CDR3 sequence: CAISRTGGQEKLFF. CDR3 DNA sequence: TGTGCCATCAGTAGGACAGGGGGGCAGGAAAAACTGTTTTTT.

The gene calls are TRBV3-1 (or the pseudogene TRBV3-2) and TRBJ1-1, with D tentatively TRBD1 (5 bases). CDR1 and CDR2 from the germline V gene are LGHDT and YNNKEL (reference sequence). The CDR3 is made up of 18 amino acids. Trimming removed 0 bases at V and 10 bases at J, with 27 bases between. CDR3 loop: CASSQEGLGGVNALRAFF. Here the CDR3 DNA reads TGTGCCAGCAGCCAAGAAGGCCTTGGGGGGGTAAATGCCCTCCGAGCTTTCTTT.

This clone was seen just once. CDR3 protein: CASSNSGEQYF. CDR3 coding DNA: TGTGCCAGCAGTAATAGTGGCGAGCAGTACTTC. The chain uses TRBV6-5 and TRBJ2-7, with no clear D. This CDR3 spans 11 amino acids. V gave up 5 bases and J gave up 6 bases, with 8 bases separating them. Germline-derived CDR1 and CDR2 are MNHEY and SVGAGI.